Following are 5 T cell receptor beta chains from one sample sequenced in a study of shared clonotypes between healthy human individuals. As defined, naive CD8 cells were CD45RO-negative and positively selected for CCR7, with terminally differentiated effector memory CD45RA+ cells excluded. TCRdb's copy holds only in-frame clones and misses some; the assay was immunoSEQ multiplex PCR. The sample shows hundreds of thousands of clones, about 95% of them seen only once. Specimen: naive CD8+ T cells sorted from blood. These receptors all stem from a young woman in good health.

This clone was seen a single time. V is TRBV29-1 and J is TRBJ2-7; 10 nucleotides align to TRBD2. Trimming removed 6 bases from V and 3 bases from J; junction bases left unmatched: 8. The length of the CDR3 is 14 residues. The germline gives CDR1 SQVTM, CDR2 ANQGSEA. This CDR3 reads CSVHSGRPHYEQYF. The CDR3 DNA follows: TGCAGCGTCCATAGCGGGAGGCCTCACTACGAGCAGTACTTC.

DNA for the CDR3: TGTGCCAGCAGTGGCATATACGAGCAGTACTTC. Its translation: CASSGIYEQYF. The rearrangement uses TRBV25-1 and TRBJ2-7, with unresolved D. Trimming stripped 4 bases from V and 4 bases from J, with 5 bases between. The CDR3 covers 11 residues. CDR1 is MGHDK and CDR2 is SYGVNS in the germline V gene.

The rearrangement links TRBV28 to TRBJ2-7; weak D call: TRBD2 (6 bases). Deletions cut 3 bases from V and 3 bases from J, with 18 bases between. This CDR3 contains 16 residues. Germline V gene lookup returns CDR1 MDHEN and CDR2 SYDVKM. CDR3 sequence reads: CASSLLIGTYNYEQYF. Written as DNA, the CDR3 is TGTGCCAGCAGTTTGCTCATTGGGACTTATAACTACGAGCAGTACTTC.

J is TRBJ2-7 and V is TRBV7-9; 7 bases fit TRBD2. Germline trimming cut 5 bases from V and 4 bases from J; bases unmatched to any gene: 17. Germline-derived CDR1 and CDR2 are SEHNR and FQNEAQ (reference sequence). The CDR3 is made up of 17 amino acids. The CDR3 DNA reads as TGTGCCAGCAGCCCACCCGATTGGGCGGGAGTTGGATACGAGCAGTACTTC. Its protein product is CASSPPDWAGVGYEQYF.

This chain links TRBV29-1 with TRBJ2-7, with D unresolved. Trimming took off 8 bases at V and 1 base at J, with 9 bases between the two ends. Germline V CDR1 and CDR2: SQVTM, ANQGSEA. CDR3 length: 11 amino acids. The CDR3 region has the DNA TGCAGCACAACTAATTCCTACGAGCAGTACTTC. Its translation is CSTTNSYEQYF.